Each of the 6 T cell receptor beta chains below was sequenced from the same sample in a study of spatial heterogeneity in lung cancer. Findings of the study overall: Tumor mutation counts were tracked by expanded intratumoral alpha and beta TCR counts.

Documented time point: sample taken at primary tumor resection. No antigen has been identified for these receptors. TCRdb ran MiXCR on the 5' RACE reads and lists one entry per CDR3 protein. Of a few thousand distinct CDR3 sequences listed, approximately 54% are singletons. This specimen was lung tumor tissue, taken at surgery. These receptors came from a male donor with early-stage non-small cell lung cancer.

This clonotype is medium-sized within its sample. The V gene is TRBV7-9, the J gene TRBJ1-1, with 7 positions matching TRBD1. Per the germline V gene, CDR1 is SEHNR and CDR2 is FQNEAQ (reference sequence). Germline trimming cut 3 bases from V and 0 bases from J; bases unmatched to any gene: 1. The CDR3 consists of 14 residues. The CDR3 sequence is CASSFGTVNTEAFF. CDR3 sequence (DNA): TGTGCCAGCAGCTTCGGGACAGTGAACACTGAAGCTTTCTTT.

This clonotype is judged hyperexpanded. The CDR3 reads CASSPRTMREKLFF. Here the CDR3 DNA reads TGTGCCAGCAGTCCCCGCACCATGAGAGAAAAACTGTTTTTT. The chain recombines TRBV28 with TRBJ1-4; D is uncertain. Trimming took off 5 bases at V and 8 bases at J, with 15 bases between the two ends. From germline, CDR1 is MDHEN and CDR2 SYDVKM. The CDR3 consists of 14 residues. Complete variable domain (other parts from reference TRBV28 and TRBJ1-4): DVKVTQSSRYLVKRTGEKVFLECVQDMDHENMFWYRQDPGLGLRLIYFSYDVKMKEKGDIPEGYSVSREKKERFSLILESASTNQTSMYLCASSPRTMREKLFFGSGTQLSVL.

The sample holds a few counts of this clonotype. The rearrangement joins TRBV29-1 to TRBJ2-5, with D uncertain. The V gene lost 5 bases and the J gene lost 2 bases, with 12 bases spanning the gap. The CDR3 runs to 13 residues. Germline values: CDR1 SQVTM, CDR2 ANQGSEA. The CDR3 DNA reads TGCAGCGTTACGTCCGCGGATCAAGAGACCCAGTACTTC. Translation gives CSVTSADQETQYF.

The chain joins TRBV4-1 to TRBJ2-6; D ambiguous. Germline CDR1 is MGHRA and CDR2 is YSYEKL. The V gene lost 0 bases and the J gene lost 0 bases, with 9 bases spanning the gap. The CDR3 runs to 17 residues. CDR3 amino acids: CASSQERQASGANVLTF. CDR3 sequence (DNA): TGCGCCAGCAGCCAAGAAAGACAAGCCTCTGGGGCCAACGTCCTGACTTTC.

V usage is TRBV19 and J usage is TRBJ1-2, with D maybe TRBD1 (6 bases). Trimming took off 1 base at V and 9 bases at J, with 18 bases between the two ends. In germline, CDR1 is LNHDA, CDR2 SQIVND (reference sequence). The CDR3 runs to 15 residues. Here the CDR3 DNA reads TGTGCCAGTAGTATAGGCACTATAGGGGGGAGTAGCTACACCTTC. Translating gives CASSIGTIGGSSYTF.

This clonotype is judged medium-sized. The chain joins TRBV10-3 to TRBJ2-3; possibly TRBD1 for D (6 bases). V was trimmed by 4 bases and J by 14 bases, leaving 16 bases between them. This CDR3 has 12 residues. The germline V gene has CDR1 ENHRY and CDR2 SYGVKD. The chain's CDR3 is CAISGPLTGLYF. For the CDR3, the DNA is TGTGCCATCAGTGGCCCCCTGACAGGACTGTATTTT.